Detailed here is one TCR beta chain. This may be a read error, as it is one base from a much larger clone. This sample was taken from a study of T-cell reconstitution after alpha-beta-depleted transplantation in children. The CDR3 is 15 residues long. Unique molecular identifiers were incorporated when the TCRbeta library was constructed. A single record per CDR3 protein comes from TCRdb applying MiXCR to the PCR reads. This sample has approximately 390,000 distinct CDR3 sequences, with 9.5% to 13% found just once. This chain links TRBV12-3 or TRBV12-4 with TRBJ2-2, with TRBD1 identical over 11 bases. This sequence was found in a human donor who donated a stem cell graft to a child with acute myeloid leukemia. The sample was PBMCs from the stem cell graft donor, taken from the stem cell graft. Here the CDR3 reads CGSSLGTGGPGELFF. The CDR3 DNA reads as TGTGGCAGCAGTTTAGGGACAGGGGGGCCCGGGGAGCTGTTTTTT.